This is a list of T cell receptor beta chains from one sample in a study of CD8 T cells in ankylosing spondylitis. TCRdb reprocessed the 5' RACE reads via MiXCR and lists one record per CDR3 protein. In the table there are under 250,000 distinct CDR3 sequences, 32% of which are singletons. The sequenced material came from blood, either unsorted or a sorted T cell fraction (not recorded which). The receptors were sampled from a male donor with ankylosing spondylitis or in good health (not recorded which). CDR3s include the opening cysteine and the closing phenylalanine or tryptophan. A D gene is named only where the DNA matches it firmly. Size tells how often a clone was seen (once, few, many) or the class of an expanded clone, and some rows leave it out.

j_call | d_call | v_call | clone_size | cdr3_aa | cdr3_nt
TRBJ2-5 | TRBD2 | TRBV5-1 | . | CASSLELAGEETQYF | TGCGCCAGCAGCTTGGAACTAGCGGGGGAGGAGACCCAGTACTTC
TRBJ1-2 | . | TRBV11-2 | . | CASSPRPDSYYGYTF | TGTGCCAGCAGCCCTCGACCCGACAGCTACTATGGCTACACCTTC
TRBJ2-5 | TRBD2 | TRBV5-5 | . | CASSLGTSGGLETQYF | TGTGCCAGCAGCTTGGGGACTAGCGGGGGTTTGGAGACCCAGTACTTC
TRBJ2-3 | . | TRBV27 | few | CASSVNRQTDTQYF | TGTGCCAGCAGCGTTAACCGACAGACAGATACGCAGTATTTT
TRBJ2-2 | . | TRBV29-1 | . | CSANGLSMGGELFF | TGCAGCGCCAACGGACTCTCCATGGGCGGGGAGCTGTTTTTT
TRBJ1-6 | . | TRBV5-6 | . | CASSLYRLPPYNYNSPLHF | TGTGCCAGCAGCTTGTACCGGCTGCCCCCCTATAACTATAATTCACCCCTCCACTTT
TRBJ2-1 | TRBD2 | TRBV7-6 | few | CASSLLAGGSGNEQFF | TGTGCCAGCAGCTTACTAGCGGGGGGGTCCGGGAATGAGCAGTTCTTC
TRBJ2-1 | TRBD2 | TRBV12-3/TRBV12-4 | few | CASSSRGGAYNEQFF | TGTGCCAGCAGCTCCCGGGGGGGGGCCTACAATGAGCAGTTCTTC
TRBJ2-7 | TRBD1 | TRBV11-2 | . | CASSLDPGGQGSSSYEQYF | TGTGCCAGCAGCTTAGATCCCGGTGGACAGGGGTCGAGCTCCTACGAGCAGTACTTC
TRBJ2-5 | . | TRBV20-1 | few | CSATGAQKTQYF | TGCAGTGCTACGGGGGCCCAGAAGACCCAGTACTTC
TRBJ1-2 | . | TRBV7-9 | . | CASSLAQGHGYTF | TGTGCCAGCAGCTTAGCGCAGGGCCATGGCTACACCTTC
TRBJ2-3 | TRBD1 | TRBV12-3/TRBV12-4 | few | CASSLNGDRITDTQYF | TGTGCCAGCAGCCTGAACGGGGACAGGATTACAGATACGCAGTATTTT
TRBJ2-1 | . | TRBV12-3/TRBV12-4 | . | CASTQGGTYNEQFF | TGTGCCAGCACCCAGGGGGGGACTTACAATGAGCAGTTCTTC
TRBJ2-3 | . | TRBV7-8 | few | CASSLIGADRTDTQYF | TGTGCCAGCAGCTTAATTGGGGCAGATCGCACAGATACGCAGTATTTT
TRBJ2-4 | . | TRBV12-3/TRBV12-4 | . | CASSLRNLQYF | TGTGCCAGCAGTTTGCGAAATCTTCAGTACTTC
TRBJ2-7 | . | TRBV29-1 | . | CSVPGQYEQYF | TGCAGCGTTCCTGGACAGTACGAGCAGTACTTC
TRBJ2-5 | . | TRBV20-1 | . | CSAPPTGKQETQYF | TGCAGTGCGCCTCCCACCGGGAAGCAAGAGACCCAGTACTTC
TRBJ2-7 | TRBD2 | TRBV3-1 | . | CASSQDSLTGGLYEQYF | TGTGCCAGCAGCCAAGACTCCTTGACGGGGGGACTCTACGAGCAGTACTTC
TRBJ2-7 | TRBD1 | TRBV7-9 | . | CASSLASRGLAWEQYF | TGTGCCAGCAGCTTGGCTTCCAGGGGGCTCGCGTGGGAGCAGTACTTC
TRBJ2-1 | . | TRBV5-1 | . | CASKVGNSYNEQFF | TGCGCCAGCAAGGTGGGAAACTCCTACAATGAGCAGTTCTTC
TRBJ1-2 | TRBD1 | TRBV20-1 | many | CSARDHRGHTYGYTF | TGCAGTGCTAGAGATCATAGGGGGCACACCTATGGCTACACCTTC
TRBJ2-3 | TRBD1 | TRBV12-3/TRBV12-4 | . | CASTSRGRGDTQYF | TGTGCCAGCACCAGCAGGGGGCGCGGAGATACGCAGTATTTT
TRBJ2-6 | TRBD1 | TRBV12-3/TRBV12-4 | . | CASSLVRGPGANVLTF | TGTGCCAGCAGTCTAGTAAGGGGGCCTGGGGCCAACGTCCTGACTTTC
TRBJ1-1 | . | TRBV5-1 | few | CASSFTGQNTEAFF | TGCGCCAGCAGCTTCACAGGACAGAACACTGAAGCTTTCTTT
TRBJ2-3 | . | TRBV5-1 | . | CASSSSGVRGDTQYF | TGCGCCAGCAGCTCATCCGGGGTACGGGGGGATACGCAGTATTTT
TRBJ1-1 | . | TRBV20-1 | few | CSARPRANTEAFF | TGCAGTGCTAGACCCAGAGCGAACACTGAAGCTTTCTTT
TRBJ2-3 | TRBD1 | TRBV29-1 | . | CSVIGQVPDTQYF | TGCAGCGTCATCGGACAGGTCCCCGATACGCAGTATTTT
TRBJ2-1 | . | TRBV5-1 | . | CASSLAPGSYNEQFF | TGCGCCAGCAGCTTGGCCCCGGGCTCCTACAATGAGCAGTTCTTC
TRBJ2-7 | TRBD1 | TRBV11-2 | . | CASSLGPGQGAYEQYF | TGTGCCAGCAGCTTGGGACCGGGACAGGGGGCCTACGAGCAGTACTTC
TRBJ1-2 | . | TRBV10-3 | . | CATRPQGPYGYTF | TGTGCCACCAGGCCCCAGGGTCCCTATGGCTACACCTTC
TRBJ1-1 | . | TRBV12-3/TRBV12-4 | few | CASSLKGHRNTEAFF | TGTGCCAGCAGTTTAAAGGGGCACAGGAACACTGAAGCTTTCTTT
TRBJ2-7 | . | TRBV5-6 | once | CASSPRTPPQAYEQYF | TGTGCCAGCAGCCCTCGGACCCCCCCTCAGGCCTACGAGCAGTACTTC
TRBJ2-1 | TRBD2 | TRBV6-2/TRBV6-3 | . | CASSQLAGGGYNEQFF | TGTGCCAGCAGTCAACTAGCGGGGGGAGGCTACAATGAGCAGTTCTTC
TRBJ2-7 | . | TRBV28 | few | CASSSPGYLTEQYF | TGTGCCAGCAGTTCCCCGGGGTACTTGACGGAGCAGTACTTC
TRBJ2-7 | . | TRBV7-9 | . | CASSARDAAYEQYF | TGTGCCAGCAGCGCCCGGGACGCCGCCTACGAGCAGTACTTC
TRBJ2-7 | TRBD1 | TRBV7-9 | . | CASSLTTGGDEQYF | TGTGCCAGCAGCCTAACGACAGGGGGGGATGAGCAGTACTTC
TRBJ1-4 | TRBD1 | TRBV15 | . | CATSSRDSNEKLFF | TGTGCCACCAGCAGCAGGGACAGTAATGAAAAACTGTTTTTT
TRBJ1-1 | . | TRBV19 | . | CASSITGRGTEAFF | TGTGCCAGTAGTATAACGGGTAGGGGCACTGAAGCTTTCTTT
TRBJ1-5 | . | TRBV20-1 | . | CSARDASGNQPQHF | TGCAGTGCTAGAGATGCGTCCGGAAATCAGCCCCAGCATTTT
TRBJ1-5 | . | TRBV20-1 | . | CSARDLRTVQPQHF | TGCAGTGCTAGAGATCTAAGGACAGTTCAGCCCCAGCATTTT
TRBJ1-4 | . | TRBV15 | few | CATSREATTNEKLFF | TGTGCCACCAGCAGAGAGGCAACAACTAATGAAAAACTGTTTTTT
TRBJ2-7 | . | TRBV28 | . | CASSLDDSEDYEQYF | TGTGCCAGCAGTTTGGACGACAGTGAAGACTACGAGCAGTACTTC
TRBJ1-5 | . | TRBV12-3/TRBV12-4 | . | CATRGHGNQPQHF | TGTGCAACCCGGGGACACGGCAATCAGCCCCAGCATTTT
TRBJ1-1 | . | TRBV4-1 | few | CASSQDQGTEAFF | TGCGCCAGCAGCCAAGACCAGGGAACTGAAGCTTTCTTT
TRBJ1-1 | . | TRBV7-9 | . | CASSSLRPSGEAFF | TGTGCCAGCAGCTCCCTCCGACCCTCTGGTGAAGCTTTCTTT
TRBJ1-6 | . | TRBV6-6 | . | CASSYSLSSPLHF | TGTGCCAGCAGTTACTCCCTTAGTTCACCCCTCCACTTT
TRBJ1-1 | . | TRBV20-1 | many | CSARRNTEAFF | TGCAGTGCTAGGCGGAACACTGAAGCTTTCTTT
TRBJ2-7 | TRBD1 | TRBV5-1 | few | CASSGPGTGDGYEQYF | TGCGCCAGCAGCGGCCCCGGGACAGGGGACGGTTACGAGCAGTACTTC
TRBJ2-3 | . | TRBV11-1 | . | CASSLESPLEQYF | TGTGCCAGCAGCTTAGAATCTCCGTTGGAGCAGTATTTT
TRBJ2-5 | . | TRBV12-3/TRBV12-4 | . | CASSLMAGPSGETQYF | TGTGCCAGCAGTTTAATGGCAGGACCCTCGGGGGAGACCCAGTACTTC
TRBJ1-4 | . | TRBV20-1 | . | CSARLTLGDEKLFF | TGCAGTGCTAGACTAACCCTTGGGGATGAAAAACTGTTTTTT
TRBJ1-5 | . | TRBV10-3 | . | CAIRDSSSNQPQHF | TGTGCCATCAGGGACAGTTCATCCAATCAGCCCCAGCATTTT
TRBJ2-3 | . | TRBV6-5 | few | CASSYSQVITDTQYF | TGTGCCAGCAGTTACTCTCAGGTGATCACAGATACGCAGTATTTT
TRBJ2-2 | . | TRBV29-1 | once | CSVEGQGRVGELFF | TGCAGCGTTGAAGGGCAGGGGAGGGTCGGGGAGCTGTTTTTT
TRBJ2-2 | . | TRBV11-2 | . | CASSSFRGELFF | TGTGCCAGCAGCTCGTTTAGGGGGGAGCTGTTTTTT